These 32 T cell receptor beta chains were sequenced from one sample in a study of blood T cell repertoires in COVID-19. The table came from immunoSEQ multiplex PCR; TCRdb's copy has only in-frame clones and leaves some out. The sample has about 280,000 clones, roughly 89% seen once; the top ten hold 1.5% to 2%. What was sequenced was PBMCs or T cells enriched from blood (not recorded which). These receptors all come from a woman aged 18 to 35 with acute COVID-19.

V gene TRBV3-1 (or the pseudogene TRBV3-2) combines with J gene TRBJ1-2; TRBD1 aligns across 9 bases. The CDR3 has 15 residues. V was clipped by 5 bases and J by 0 bases; unmatched bases: 4. Germline assignment: CDR1 LGHDT and CDR2 YNNKEL (reference sequence). The CDR3 loop reads CASSGRDRANYGYTF. The CDR3 nucleotides read TGTGCCAGCAGCGGCCGGGACAGGGCTAACTATGGCTACACCTTC.

The chain recombines TRBV6-5 with TRBJ2-7, with 8 bases fitting TRBD1. Germline trimming cut 0 bases from V and 3 bases from J; bases unmatched to any gene: 7. CDR3 length: 16 residues. The germline V gene has CDR1 MNHEY and CDR2 SVGAGI. The CDR3 loop is CASSYSGTGPLYEQYF. CDR3 DNA: TGTGCCAGCAGTTACTCTGGGACAGGCCCCCTCTACGAGCAGTACTTC.

The chain links TRBV4-2 to TRBJ2-7; 10 bases are shared with TRBD2. The CDR3 extends over 16 amino acids. J lost 6 bases, V lost 1 base, and 9 bases had no gene match. The germline CDR1 and CDR2 sequences are LGHNA and YNFKEQ. CDR3: CASSQGIFLAGVEQYF. The CDR3 DNA reads TGTGCCAGCAGCCAAGGAATTTTTCTAGCGGGAGTCGAGCAGTACTTC.

The chain is built from TRBV5-1 and TRBJ1-6, with TRBD1 as a possible D gene (5 bases). Trimming shortened V by 1 base and J by 7 bases, and 15 bases separated the two germline ends. The CDR3 is 16 residues long. Per germline, CDR1 SGHRS and CDR2 YFSETQ. The CDR3 region has the DNA TGCGCCAGCAGCTTGAAAGGGGCACCTGGGAATTCACCCCTCCACTTT. This encodes CASSLKGAPGNSPLHF.

The chain links TRBV30 to TRBJ2-7; 7 positions match TRBD1. After removal of 5 bases from V and 0 bases from J, the junction contained 7 bases not matched to a gene. The CDR3 totals 14 residues. Germline V lookup: CDR1 GTSNPN, CDR2 SVGIG (reference sequence). The CDR3 DNA reads as TGTGCCTGGGAACTGACAGGGAGCTCCTACGAGCAGTACTTC. Translated: CAWELTGSSYEQYF.

The chain recombines TRBV6-1 with TRBJ1-3; a weak D match, TRBD1 (5 bases). Trimming removed 3 bases at V and 0 bases at J, with 12 bases between. CDR1 MNHNS and CDR2 SASEGT come from the germline V gene. The CDR3 length is 16 residues. CDR3 nucleotides: TGTGCCAGCAGTGAGTTACAGGCGTACTCTGGAAACACCATATATTTT. It specifies CASSELQAYSGNTIYF.

The J gene is TRBJ1-1, the V gene TRBV25-1; the D is unclear. The CDR3 length is 12 residues. The V and J ends lost 9 bases and 2 bases respectively, with 10 bases between them. Germline lookup yields CDR1 MGHDK and CDR2 SYGVNS. The CDR3: CASGDINTEAFF. CDR3 DNA sequence: TGTGCCAGTGGCGACATCAACACTGAAGCTTTCTTT.

The rearrangement joins TRBV19 to TRBJ1-3; no definite D call. The CDR3 loop spans 15 amino acids. The ends were cut back, 5 bases at V and 2 bases at J, with 13 bases in the middle. Germline assignment: CDR1 LNHDA and CDR2 SQIVND (reference sequence). The CDR3 region is CASSFRENTGNTIYF. CDR3 DNA sequence: TGTGCCAGTAGTTTCCGGGAGAATACTGGAAACACCATATATTTT.

The rearrangement links TRBV15 to TRBJ1-1; D uncertain. V lost 0 bases to trimming and J lost 0 bases, with 8 bases between them. The CDR3 is 15 residues long. The germline CDR1 and CDR2 sequences are LNHNV and YYDKDF (reference sequence). This CDR3 is CATSRELELNTEAFF. The DNA of the CDR3 is TGTGCCACCAGCAGAGAACTCGAATTGAACACTGAAGCTTTCTTT.

CDR3: CASSASSYEQYF. As DNA, the CDR3 is TGTGCCAGCTCAGCGTCTAGCTACGAGCAGTACTTC. The chain combines TRBV18 with TRBJ2-7; D gene ambiguous. Looked up from germline, CDR1 is KGHSH and CDR2 is LQKENI. Trimming removed 5 bases from V and 3 bases from J, with 8 bases in between. The CDR3 consists of 12 residues. Complete variable domain (other parts from reference TRBV18 and TRBJ2-7): NAGVMQNPRHLVRRRGQEARLRCSPMKGHSHVYWYRQLPEEGLKFMVYLQKENIIDESGMPKERFSAEFPKEGPSILRIQQVVRGDSAAYFCASSASSYEQYFGPGTRLTVT.

The CDR3 protein is CASSRPGQPYEQYF. The CDR3 region has the DNA TGTGCCAGCAGCCGACCGGGACAACCCTACGAGCAGTACTTC. The chain links TRBV11-3 to TRBJ2-7; D perhaps matches TRBD1 (6 bases). The CDR3 length is 14 residues. The V end lost 5 bases, the J end lost 2 bases, and 13 bases lay between the germline ends. Germline V gene lookup returns CDR1 SGHNT and CDR2 YENEEA.

The chain carries TRBV19 and TRBJ2-7; possibly TRBD2 for D (6 bases). Germline loops: CDR1 LNHDA, CDR2 SQIVND (reference sequence). The CDR3 is made up of 15 amino acids. V was cut by 6 bases and J by 3 bases, with 18 bases left in between. The chain's CDR3 is CASSDTPGLVYEQYF. The CDR3 nucleotides read TGTGCCAGTAGCGATACACCGGGACTCGTCTACGAGCAGTACTTC.

The V call is TRBV4-2, the J call TRBJ1-1; possibly TRBD1 for D (6 bases). V was cut by 1 base and J by 4 bases, with 19 bases left in between. The CDR3 runs 17 residues. Germline-derived CDR1 and CDR2 are LGHNA and YNFKEQ. The CDR3 DNA reads as TGTGCCAGCAGCCAAGCGTCAGGGGCAAATATCCTCACTGAAGCTTTCTTT. Its translation: CASSQASGANILTEAFF.

The genes are TRBV5-6 and TRBJ2-7; 11 positions agree with TRBD2. The CDR3 is 15 amino acids. V was pared by 3 bases and J by 3 bases, with 5 bases of the junction left unmatched. Germline V gives CDR1 SGHDT, CDR2 YYEEEE. CDR3 residues: CASSSPTSGSYEQYF. As DNA, the CDR3 is TGTGCCAGCAGCTCACCCACTAGCGGGAGCTACGAGCAGTACTTC.

This clone was seen a handful of times. This sequence joins TRBV11-3 and TRBJ2-7; 7 nucleotides agree with TRBD2. Germline CDR1 is SGHNT and CDR2 is YENEEA. The trim removed 0 bases at V and 4 bases at J, leaving 3 bases unmatched. The CDR3 is made up of 14 amino acids. The CDR3 region is CASSLDSSGYEQYF. The CDR3 nucleotides are TGTGCCAGCAGCTTAGATTCTAGCGGTTACGAGCAGTACTTC.

The V call is TRBV19, the J call TRBJ1-5; perhaps TRBD1 as D (5 bases). Between the trimmed V and J ends, which lost 7 bases and 2 bases, there was a span of 21 bases. Germline V gives CDR1 LNHDA, CDR2 SQIVND (reference sequence). The CDR3 is 17 amino acids. The CDR3 loop reads CASTPLGGYTGNQPQHF. The CDR3 nucleotides are TGTGCCAGTACCCCCCTCGGGGGGTATACTGGCAATCAGCCCCAGCATTTT.

This chain uses TRBV29-1 with TRBJ1-4, with 10 nucleotides matching TRBD1. Trimming took 6 bases from V and 9 from J; bases not matched to a gene: 16. CDR1 is SQVTM, CDR2 ANQGSEA, per germline. CDR3 size: 16 residues. CDR3 region: CSVTSGGDRGRQKLFF. The CDR3 DNA follows: TGCAGCGTCACATCAGGGGGAGACAGGGGGCGGCAAAAACTGTTTTTT.

V is TRBV9 and J is TRBJ2-2; 14 bases agree with TRBD2. Germline lookup yields CDR1 SGDLS and CDR2 YYNGEE. The CDR3 contains 16 residues. Trimming at V came to 4 bases and at J to 7 bases, leaving 6 bases not matched to a gene. Here the CDR3 reads CASSPGTSGSFGELFF. CDR3 in DNA: TGTGCCAGCAGCCCCGGGACTAGCGGGAGCTTCGGGGAGCTGTTTTTT.

The V and J genes are TRBV7-2 and TRBJ2-7; D is perhaps TRBD2 (6 bases). Trimming shortened V by 5 bases and J by 7 bases, and 12 bases separated the two germline ends. The germline gives CDR1 SGHTA, CDR2 FQGNSA. This CDR3 is built from 12 residues. The CDR3 coding sequence is TGTGCCAGCAGCCCAAGTCGGGGGGAGCAGTACTTC. Translated, it gives CASSPSRGEQYF.

The rearrangement joins TRBV11-2 to TRBJ1-3; D might be TRBD1 (6 bases). There are 16 residues in the CDR3. Trimming took off 5 bases at V and 0 bases at J, with 14 bases between the two ends. The V gene's germline CDR1 is SGHAT and CDR2 FQNNGV. CDR3 residues: CASSTWTVYSGNTIYF. Written as DNA, the CDR3 is TGTGCCAGCAGCACTTGGACAGTCTACTCTGGAAACACCATATATTTT.

This rearrangement joins TRBV30 to TRBJ2-1; 7 nucleotides line up with TRBD1. Germline V gene data show CDR1 as GTSNPN and CDR2 as SVGIG (reference sequence). The CDR3 is made up of 17 amino acids. The junction had 11 bases not matched to a gene; V was cut back by 1 base and J by 2 bases. CDR3 sequence (DNA): TGTGCCTGGAGTGGAAGGACAGGCGGAGACCCCTACAATGAGCAGTTCTTC. The encoded protein is CAWSGRTGGDPYNEQFF.

V usage is TRBV19 and J usage is TRBJ2-1, with 8 bases that match TRBD2. Per germline, CDR1 LNHDA and CDR2 SQIVND (reference sequence). The CDR3 length is 15 residues. V trimming: 5 bases; J trimming: 3 bases; junction bases outside the gene matches: 6. Written as DNA, the CDR3 is TGTGCCAGTAGTGAGGGACTAGTGGGCTACAATGAGCAGTTCTTC. It translates to CASSEGLVGYNEQFF.

This rearrangement joins TRBV9 to TRBJ2-3, with D maybe TRBD1 (6 bases). The germline V gene encodes CDR1 SGDLS and CDR2 YYNGEE. The V end lost 3 bases, the J end lost 4 bases, and 9 bases lay between the germline ends. The CDR3 spans 13 residues. The CDR3 sequence: CASSGDNPDTQYF. CDR3 sequence (DNA): TGTGCCAGCAGCGGGGACAATCCAGATACGCAGTATTTT.

The CDR3 coding sequence is TGTGCCAGCAGTCACAGACAGGGCGGCTCCTACGAGCAGTACTTC. Translation gives CASSHRQGGSYEQYF. This sequence joins TRBV27 and TRBJ2-7; 7 bases are a match to TRBD1. V shed 5 bases and J 0 bases; nucleotides not matched to a gene: 7. Germline-derived CDR1 and CDR2 are MNHEY and SMNVEV (reference sequence). The CDR3 is 15 residues long.

This rearrangement joins TRBV12-3 or TRBV12-4 to TRBJ1-5, with no clear D. Trimming cost V 6 bases and J 5 bases, with 8 bases left between them. The CDR3 length is 12 residues. CDR3 sequence reads: CASSPPDQPQHF. CDR3 nucleotides: TGTGCCAGCAGCCCCCCTGATCAGCCCCAGCATTTT.

The genes are TRBV27 and TRBJ1-3; no firm D call. Per the germline V gene, CDR1 is MNHEY and CDR2 is SMNVEV (reference sequence). V was trimmed by 2 bases and J by 0 bases, leaving 11 bases between them. The CDR3 consists of 16 residues. In DNA form, the CDR3 reads TGTGCCAGCAGTTTAGGACTCCCCCTCTCTGGAAACACCATATATTTT. Translating it yields CASSLGLPLSGNTIYF.

The rearrangement uses TRBV9 and TRBJ1-3; D remains unclear. Germline assignment: CDR1 SGDLS and CDR2 YYNGEE. The V gene lost 4 bases and the J gene lost 2 bases, with 16 bases spanning the gap. The CDR3 totals 16 residues. The CDR3 DNA is TGTGCCAGCAGCCCATCCCCGGGTGGCGCTGGAAACACCATATATTTT. It specifies CASSPSPGGAGNTIYF.

The chain employs TRBV6-2 or TRBV6-3 and TRBJ1-5; TRBD1 matches 12 bases. CDR3 length equals 17 residues. The germline V gene has CDR1 MNHEY and CDR2 SVGEGT. The V segment lost 6 bases and the J segment 5 bases; nucleotides outside the gene matches: 11. CDR3 coding DNA: TGTGCCAGCAGACCTACGGGACAGGGGGCTTCTTATCAGCCCCAGCATTTT. Amino acid sequence: CASRPTGQGASYQPQHF.

This clone appeared a single time. V and J are TRBV19 and TRBJ2-3, with D possibly TRBD1 on 5 matching bases. The ends were cut back, 4 bases at V and 2 bases at J, with 13 bases in the middle. The CDR3 is 15 residues long. The germline V gene has CDR1 LNHDA and CDR2 SQIVND (reference sequence). The CDR3 region has the DNA TGTGCCAGTAGTACGCGAAGGGGAACCACAGATACGCAGTATTTT. Its translation is CASSTRRGTTDTQYF.

This clone has only one observation. This rearrangement joins TRBV5-3 to TRBJ2-5, with 8 bases fitting TRBD1. TRBV5-3 is flagged as an ORF with uncertain function. J gave up 0 bases and V 4 bases, and 14 bases lay outside the gene matches. The CDR3 length is 18 residues. Here the CDR3 DNA reads TGTGCCAGAAGCACCCGGACAGGGAAAAAAAGGTACCAAGAGACCCAGTACTTC. Protein: CARSTRTGKKRYQETQYF.

V is TRBV30 and J is TRBJ2-2, with 8 bases lining up with TRBD2. Per the germline V gene, CDR1 is GTSNPN and CDR2 is SVGIG (reference sequence). This CDR3 region has 14 residues. Unmatched junction bases numbered 1, after V lost 0 bases and J lost 4 bases. The CDR3 here is CAWSVLAATGELFF. CDR3 nucleotide sequence: TGTGCCTGGAGTGTACTAGCGGCCACCGGGGAGCTGTTTTTT.

This clone was counted once. For the CDR3, the DNA is TGTGCCAGTAGTATAGCAAGCGGGAGGATGCACGAGCAGTACTTC. Translating it yields CASSIASGRMHEQYF. The chain links TRBV19 to TRBJ2-7, with 9 bases identical to TRBD2. The CDR3 spans 15 residues. V was pared by 1 base and J by 5 bases, with 6 bases of the junction left unmatched. Germline loops: CDR1 LNHDA, CDR2 SQIVND (reference sequence).